This TCR beta chain was recovered during a study of CD8+ T cells in alopecia areata. This CDR3 comprises 17 residues. Trimming pared 0 bases from V and 5 bases from J, leaving 17 bases between. Per the germline V gene, CDR1 is LNHNV and CDR2 is YYDKDF (reference sequence). Extracted RNA was reverse transcribed into cDNA, the sequencing template. The data were produced by immunoSEQ multiplex PCR, yet TCRdb's version contains in-frame clones alone and is incomplete. The table lists roughly 70,000 clones, 25% to 35% of them singletons, with about 15% in the top ten. Sample treatment: oral pan-JAK inhibitor, 5-10 mg twice daily. PBMCs, the starting material, were the source of sorted CD4+ and CD8+ T cells.

The sequenced sample was CD8+ T cells sorted from blood, obtained at week 4, from a patient treated with tofacitinib. This clonotype was sampled from a human donor with alopecia areata. The rearrangement joins TRBV15 to TRBJ1-5, with a weak D call TRBD1 (6 bases). The CDR3 sequence: CATSRDERRQAHQPQHF. The CDR3 DNA is TGTGCCACCAGCAGAGATGAACGCCGACAGGCACATCAGCCCCAGCATTTT.